This T cell receptor beta chain was sequenced for a study of blood T cell repertoires in COVID-19. Study details: The United States, Italy and Spain supplied acute and convalescent COVID-19 samples.

The cohort comprised adults aged roughly 18 to 95 years residing in approximately 25 US areas. Each participant's cohort was designated according to participant-reported clinical history. Original processing methods: Amplification with reference gene primers provided the estimates of nucleated cell counts. The method was immunoSEQ multiplex PCR; TCRdb's version includes in-frame clones alone and lacks a portion of them. That table furnishes V, J and clone size, whereas the DNA furnished D and trimming. The sample has about 260,000 clones, more than 85% seen once. The germline CDR1 and CDR2 sequences are MNHEY and SVGAGI. The CDR3 contains 16 residues. With 3 bases clipped from V and 2 bases from J, the junction kept 7 bases outside the gene matches.

The sample was PBMCs or T cells enriched from blood (not recorded which). The chain uses TRBV6-5 and TRBJ2-5, with 9 positions matching TRBD2. The source of this sequence is a man aged 35 to 55 who had been exposed to COVID-19. CDR3 protein: CASSYLSSGSQETQYF. In nucleotides, the CDR3 is TGTGCCAGCAGTTATTTGAGTAGCGGGAGTCAAGAGACCCAGTACTTC.